The rows below give T cell receptor beta chains drawn from one sample of a study of blood T cell repertoires in COVID-19. Sequencing used immunoSEQ multiplex PCR; TCRdb keeps in-frame clones, though not all of them. The sample has about 350,000 clones, roughly 90% seen once. The sequencing input was PBMCs or T cells enriched from blood (not recorded which). The receptors come from a woman aged 25 to 39 who had recovered from COVID-19. The CDR3 runs from the conserved cysteine through the conserved F or W. The order of the fields is CDR3 protein, V gene, J gene.

CDR3: CASSQDATGKGYTF
V: TRBV4-1
J: TRBJ1-2

CDR3: CASTGSGANVLTF
V: TRBV2
J: TRBJ2-6

CDR3: CASSLAAGSFWRETQYF
V: TRBV5-8
J: TRBJ2-5

CDR3: CASRRQGYSNQPQHF
V: TRBV2
J: TRBJ1-5

CDR3: CASSFGPDREAEAFF
V: TRBV27
J: TRBJ1-1

CDR3: CASSLQRTTGVTDEQYF
V: TRBV5-1
J: TRBJ2-7

CDR3: CASSFLSGVRNSPLHF
V: TRBV27
J: TRBJ1-6

CDR3: CASTTGINTGELFF
V: TRBV5-6
J: TRBJ2-2

CDR3: CASSFINPGQYNSPLHF
V: TRBV27
J: TRBJ1-6

CDR3: CASTMYEGETEAFF
V: TRBV19
J: TRBJ1-1

CDR3: CASSQVGGVSQETQYF
V: TRBV14
J: TRBJ2-5

CDR3: CASSFVYTGELFF
V: TRBV6-5
J: TRBJ2-2

CDR3: CASSQVSGEQYF
V: TRBV3-1/TRBV3-2
J: TRBJ2-7

CDR3: CASSLFPTGSLEQDTQYF
V: TRBV27
J: TRBJ2-3

CDR3: CASRRGGDQETQYF
V: TRBV19
J: TRBJ2-5

CDR3: CASSSRTGGNIQYF
V: TRBV6-2/TRBV6-3
J: TRBJ2-4

CDR3: CASSLESGITDTQYF
V: TRBV5-4
J: TRBJ2-3

CDR3: CARSYMLGGDSYEQYF
V: TRBV5-3
J: TRBJ2-7

CDR3: CASSVTGEEETQYF
V: TRBV10-1
J: TRBJ2-5

CDR3: CASSATGAGDGYTF
V: TRBV2
J: TRBJ1-2

CDR3: CASSLVSSGHKDTQYF
V: TRBV13
J: TRBJ2-3

CDR3: CASSLNRLQPQHF
V: TRBV7-2
J: TRBJ1-5

CDR3: CASGGVGETEAFF
V: TRBV4-1
J: TRBJ1-1

CDR3: CASSPTGPDYTF
V: TRBV6-5
J: TRBJ1-2

CDR3: CASSEGQGVYEQYF
V: TRBV2
J: TRBJ2-7

CDR3: CASSWTGLSNSPLHF
V: TRBV6-5
J: TRBJ1-6

CDR3: CASSPPGQGPLGANVLTF
V: TRBV18
J: TRBJ2-6

CDR3: CASSQGRGSSGNYGYTF
V: TRBV4-1
J: TRBJ1-2

CDR3: CASSLGSRGQGDEQYF
V: TRBV11-2
J: TRBJ2-7

CDR3: CATTLNGYTF
V: TRBV2
J: TRBJ1-2

CDR3: CASREVAVRTDTQYF
V: TRBV6-5
J: TRBJ2-3

CDR3: CASSVAGGSVNTIYF
V: TRBV9
J: TRBJ1-3

CDR3: CASSQLTGNTEAFF
V: TRBV19
J: TRBJ1-1

CDR3: CASSPTSGGTDTQYF
V: TRBV6-4
J: TRBJ2-3

CDR3: CASSSGTVYSNQPQHF
V: TRBV2
J: TRBJ1-5

CDR3: CASSRGQGTNYGYTF
V: TRBV5-1
J: TRBJ1-2

CDR3: CASSQLTGTKNTEAFF
V: TRBV23-1
J: TRBJ1-1

CDR3: CASSLGTRRSSGELFF
V: TRBV5-4
J: TRBJ2-2

CDR3: CASNPTLTRGLLSYEQYF
V: TRBV5-6
J: TRBJ2-7

CDR3: CASSPEGGNYGYTF
V: TRBV7-9
J: TRBJ1-2

CDR3: CASGDRGRRGNTIYF
V: TRBV12-5
J: TRBJ1-3

CDR3: CASSPPPGGNQPQHF
V: TRBV18
J: TRBJ1-5

CDR3: CAIGGTGGEKLFF
V: TRBV10-3
J: TRBJ1-4

CDR3: CASSVDRGPGTDTQYF
V: TRBV2
J: TRBJ2-3

CDR3: CASSLRGGSGYTF
V: TRBV5-8
J: TRBJ1-2

CDR3: CATSDDRDRAPYEQYF
V: TRBV24-1
J: TRBJ2-7

CDR3: CASSKWGVEETQYF
V: TRBV27
J: TRBJ2-5

CDR3: CAWSAGQSSGNTIYF
V: TRBV30
J: TRBJ1-3

CDR3: CASRDRAIGYTF
V: TRBV6-5
J: TRBJ1-2

CDR3: CASEKSSYNSPLHF
V: TRBV6-5
J: TRBJ1-6

CDR3: CASSAPRGGGGTNTGELFF
V: TRBV9
J: TRBJ2-2

CDR3: CASSQQGPYEAFF
V: TRBV18
J: TRBJ1-1

CDR3: CASRIDRMHNEQFF
V: TRBV7-2
J: TRBJ2-1

CDR3: CASSYMNTEAFF
V: TRBV7-8
J: TRBJ1-1